The 29 T cell receptor beta chains in this list originate from one sample, sequenced in a study of T cell responses to AZD1222 COVID-19 vaccine. TCRdb's table, derived via immunoSEQ multiplex PCR, lists solely in-frame clones and lacks some. The table records roughly 110,000 clones, about 85% of them present only once. The sequencing used peripheral blood, collected 28 days after the second AZD1222 dose. Receptor source: an adult who received the AZD1222 COVID-19 vaccine.

This clone was detected only a few times. J is TRBJ1-2 and V is TRBV18, with D uncertain. Germline V gene lookup returns CDR1 KGHSH and CDR2 LQKENI. The CDR3 spans 13 residues. Trimming took off 1 base at V and 10 bases at J, with 13 bases between the two ends. This CDR3 reads CASSPRSGSAYTF. The CDR3, as DNA: TGTGCCAGCTCACCACGATCGGGCAGTGCCTACACCTTC. The whole variable domain, filled in from reference TRBV18 and TRBJ1-2, reads NAGVMQNPRHLVRRRGQEARLRCSPMKGHSHVYWYRQLPEEGLKFMVYLQKENIIDESGMPKERFSAEFPKEGPSILRIQQVVRGDSAAYFCASSPRSGSAYTFGSGTRLTVV.

The chain joins TRBV15 to TRBJ2-5; 8 bases agree with TRBD2. The CDR3 contains 13 residues. Germline V gene lookup returns CDR1 LNHNV and CDR2 YYDKDF (reference sequence). V was pared by 5 bases and J by 5 bases, with 4 bases of the junction left unmatched. CDR3 amino acids: CATSPPGGETQYF. In DNA, the CDR3 is TGTGCCACCAGCCCCCCGGGAGGGGAGACCCAGTACTTC.

This clone was detected once. The chain joins TRBV7-2 to TRBJ2-1, with TRBD1 matching over 7 bases. The CDR3 spans 17 residues. Germline assignment: CDR1 SGHTA and CDR2 FQGNSA. J was trimmed by 7 bases and V by 5 bases; bases with no gene match: 17. The CDR3 spells CASSTRDSDLSGNEQFF. The CDR3 DNA sequence: TGTGCCAGCAGCACCCGGGACAGCGACCTTAGTGGGAATGAGCAGTTCTTC. The whole variable domain, remainder taken from reference TRBV7-2 and TRBJ2-1, is GAGVSQSPSNKVTEKGKDVELRCDPISGHTALYWYRQSLGQGLEFLIYFQGNSAPDKSGLPSDRFSAERTGGSVSTLTIQRTQQEDSAVYLCASSTRDSDLSGNEQFFGPGTRLTVL.

The chain is built from TRBV6-6 and TRBJ1-4, with D possibly matching TRBD1 (6 bases). V lost 6 bases and J 10 bases, leaving 30 bases between the germline ends. The CDR3 runs to 18 residues. Germline V gene data show CDR1 as MNHNY and CDR2 as SVGAGI (reference sequence). This CDR3 reads CASRRPLRGYGGEGKLFF. CDR3 in DNA: TGTGCCAGCAGACGACCCCTAAGAGGTTACGGGGGCGAGGGAAAACTGTTTTTT.

The chain employs TRBV28 and TRBJ1-2; 9 bases are shared with TRBD1. The CDR3 totals 16 residues. Losses at the gene ends were 3 bases for V and 7 bases for J; bases not matched to a gene: 12. The germline V gene encodes CDR1 MDHEN and CDR2 SYDVKM. DNA for the CDR3: TGTGCCAGCAGTTTCCCGCGGGACAGGGTAAGGGGTGGCTACACCTTC. Translation gives CASSFPRDRVRGGYTF.

The chain carries TRBV7-9 and TRBJ2-5; 7 bases match TRBD1. The junction had 6 bases not matched to a gene; V was cut back by 10 bases and J by 4 bases. This CDR3 has 12 amino acids. Germline V gene sequence: CDR1 SEHNR, CDR2 FQNEAQ (reference sequence). The CDR3 is CAIVQGVETQYF. CDR3 nucleotides: TGTGCCATCGTTCAGGGGGTAGAGACCCAGTACTTC.

This clone occurred once. The chain is built from TRBV9 and TRBJ1-2; TRBD1 matches at 7 bases. The CDR3 totals 16 residues. The germline CDR1 and CDR2 sequences are SGDLS and YYNGEE. The J segment lost 0 bases and the V segment lost 4 bases, leaving 9 bases of the junction unmatched. In nucleotides, the CDR3 is TGTGCCAGCAGCACTGGAGGGGGCAACGCTAACTATGGCTACACCTTC. This sequence encodes CASSTGGGNANYGYTF.

The chain links TRBV7-9 to TRBJ2-1; the match to TRBD1 covers 9 bases. The CDR3 length is 14 residues. Germline lookup yields CDR1 SEHNR and CDR2 FQNEAQ (reference sequence). V shed 5 bases, J shed 8 bases, and the junction held 7 bases outside the gene matches. CDR3 sequence reads: CASSRTGGWYEQFF. CDR3 sequence (DNA): TGTGCCAGCAGCCGAACAGGGGGCTGGTATGAGCAGTTCTTC.

This chain uses TRBV28 with TRBJ2-7, with D perhaps TRBD2 (5 bases). The CDR3 runs to 11 residues. The germline V gene encodes CDR1 MDHEN and CDR2 SYDVKM. V lost 8 bases to trimming and J lost 2 bases, with 7 bases between them. CDR3 nucleotides: TGTGCCAGCCTCGGGGCCTACGAGCAGTACTTC. It is translated as CASLGAYEQYF.

The chain couples TRBV5-1 to TRBJ2-5; 8 nucleotides line up with TRBD1. This CDR3 has 12 amino acids. The J segment lost 3 bases and the V segment lost 5 bases, leaving 0 bases of the junction unmatched. Germline loops: CDR1 SGHRS, CDR2 YFSETQ. As DNA, the CDR3 is TGCGCCAGCAGACAGGGGGAAGAGACCCAGTACTTC. This encodes CASRQGEETQYF.

The V call is TRBV3-1 (or the pseudogene TRBV3-2), the J call TRBJ1-1; possible D gene TRBD1, 5 bases. V shed 0 bases and J shed 7 bases, with 12 bases lying between them. The CDR3 is made up of 14 amino acids. Germline CDR1 reads LGHDT; CDR2 reads YNNKEL (reference sequence). The CDR3 here is CASSQEGGNGEAFF. The CDR3 region has the DNA TGTGCCAGCAGCCAAGAGGGGGGGAACGGTGAAGCTTTCTTT.

The chain uses TRBV19 and TRBJ1-6, with 11 bases fitting TRBD1. CDR3 size: 15 residues. Trimming at V came to 5 bases and at J to 6 bases, leaving 3 bases not matched to a gene. CDR1 and CDR2 (germline): LNHDA, SQIVND (reference sequence). The CDR3 nucleotides read TGTGCCAGTAGTTTGGGACAGGGGGTTAATTCACCCCTCCACTTT. Protein: CASSLGQGVNSPLHF.

The gene calls are TRBV2 and TRBJ1-5, with D hard to call. The V and J ends lost 7 bases and 7 bases respectively, with 14 bases between them. Looked up from germline, CDR1 is SNHLY and CDR2 is FYNNEI. This CDR3 is 13 amino acids long. CDR3 DNA: TGTGCCAGCATGGTCACTCCCAGGCAGCCCCAGCATTTT. It encodes CASMVTPRQPQHF.

The chain uses TRBV27 and TRBJ1-5, with D possibly matching TRBD1 (6 bases). This CDR3 has 16 residues. Between the trimmed V and J ends, which lost 5 bases and 4 bases, there was a span of 18 bases. The germline gives CDR1 MNHEY, CDR2 SMNVEV (reference sequence). The CDR3 region is CASSRGSTGMNQPQHF. The CDR3 region has the DNA TGTGCCAGCAGTAGGGGGTCTACGGGGATGAATCAGCCCCAGCATTTT.

V usage is TRBV18 and J usage is TRBJ2-5, with a possible D match to TRBD2 (6 bases). The germline CDR1 and CDR2 sequences are KGHSH and LQKENI. Trimming took off 3 bases at V and 4 bases at J, with 15 bases between the two ends. The CDR3 spans 15 residues. For the CDR3, the DNA is TGTGCCAGCTCACCCACTGCGGGGACCAGAGAGACCCAGTACTTC. Translation: CASSPTAGTRETQYF. The full variable domain, with the rest looked up from reference TRBV18 and TRBJ2-5, is NAGVMQNPRHLVRRRGQEARLRCSPMKGHSHVYWYRQLPEEGLKFMVYLQKENIIDESGMPKERFSAEFPKEGPSILRIQQVVRGDSAAYFCASSPTAGTRETQYFGPGTRLLVL.

The V call is TRBV19, the J call TRBJ2-1, with a weak D call TRBD1 (7 bases). The germline V and J ends were trimmed by 7 bases and 8 bases, with 21 bases remaining between them. There are 15 residues in the CDR3. The germline V gene has CDR1 LNHDA and CDR2 SQIVND (reference sequence). In DNA, the CDR3 is TGTGCCAGTACCCCCCCGGCAGGGGGGTTCCATGAGCAGTTCTTC. Its protein is CASTPPAGGFHEQFF. Combining the CDR3 with reference TRBV19 and TRBJ2-1 gives the whole variable domain DGGITQSPKYLFRKEGQNVTLSCEQNLNHDAMYWYRQDPGQGLRLIYYSQIVNDFQKGDIAEGYSVSREKKESFPLTVTSAQKNPTAFYLCASTPPAGGFHEQFFGPGTRLTVL.

The count of this clone is one. The rearrangement joins TRBV9 to TRBJ2-7; no reliable D call. CDR3 length equals 16 residues. Germline V gene lookup returns CDR1 SGDLS and CDR2 YYNGEE. V lost 1 base to trimming and J lost 0 bases, with 14 bases between them. The CDR3 loop is CASSVSNSLSSYEQYF. The CDR3 region has the DNA TGTGCCAGCAGCGTATCGAACAGTCTGAGCTCCTACGAGCAGTACTTC.

This chain links TRBV1 with TRBJ2-7; no DNA check was done on the table's D call, TRBD2. TRBV1 is listed as a pseudogene. The CDR3 covers 13 residues. The CDR3 loop reads CTSSQERADEQYF. CDR3 nucleotides: TGCACCAGCAGCCAAGAGAGGGCAGACGAGCAGTACTTC.

This clone was observed a single time. The chain has TRBV7-2 and TRBJ1-1; 8 bases align to TRBD1. Germline CDR1 reads SGHTA; CDR2 reads FQGNSA. This CDR3 contains 15 residues. V lost 4 bases and J lost 4; bases outside the gene matches: 8. The CDR3 is CASSSAQGASTEAFF. For the CDR3, the DNA is TGTGCCAGCAGCTCGGCTCAGGGGGCGAGCACTGAAGCTTTCTTT.

This clone was picked up a small number of times. The chain recombines TRBV10-2 with TRBJ1-1; 7 nucleotides agree with TRBD1. Unmatched junction bases numbered 7, after V lost 7 bases and J lost 5 bases. Germline V gene sequence: CDR1 WSHSY, CDR2 SAAADI. CDR3 length: 13 amino acids. The chain's CDR3 is CASTPQGGTEAFF. DNA for the CDR3: TGCGCCAGCACCCCTCAGGGGGGGACTGAAGCTTTCTTT.

CDR3 coding DNA: TGTGCCAGCAGCTTTACAGGGGGCGAAGAAGGCTACACCTTC. It encodes CASSFTGGEEGYTF. J is TRBJ1-2 and V is TRBV7-3; 9 positions match TRBD1. Germline assignment: CDR1 SGHTA and CDR2 FQGTGA. The CDR3 loop spans 14 amino acids. V shed 3 bases, J shed 8 bases, and the junction held 7 bases outside the gene matches.

This sequence joins TRBV19 and TRBJ2-1, with D maybe TRBD2 (6 bases). The V end lost 2 bases, the J end lost 7 bases, and 15 bases lay between the germline ends. The V gene's germline CDR1 is LNHDA and CDR2 SQIVND (reference sequence). This CDR3 has 15 amino acids. The CDR3 DNA sequence: TGTGCCAGTAGTATATCGGCGGGGCTGGGGAATGAGCAGTTCTTC. Residues: CASSISAGLGNEQFF.

This sequence joins TRBV15 and TRBJ1-5, with a tentative D call TRBD1 (5 bases). CDR3 length: 17 residues. The V end was cut by 1 base, the J end by 9 bases, with 22 bases between. Germline values: CDR1 LNHNV, CDR2 YYDKDF (reference sequence). CDR3 nucleotides: TGTGCCACCAGCAGAGCGGGGCCAGGCAGTGCAATCATGCCCCAGCATTTT. It yields the protein CATSRAGPGSAIMPQHF. Drawing the rest from reference TRBV15 and TRBJ1-5, the complete variable domain is DAMVIQNPRYQVTQFGKPVTLSCSQTLNHNVMYWYQQKSSQAPKLLFHYYDKDFNNEADTPDNFQSRRPNTSFCFLDIRSPGLGDTAMYLCATSRAGPGSAIMPQHFGDGTRLSIL.

The J gene is TRBJ1-5, the V gene TRBV6-5; D is unclear. Trimming took off 6 bases at V and 0 bases at J, with 6 bases between the two ends. The CDR3 has 13 residues. Per the germline V gene, CDR1 is MNHEY and CDR2 is SVGAGI. The CDR3 is CASSSYSNQPQHF. DNA of the CDR3: TGTGCCAGCAGCTCTTATAGCAATCAGCCCCAGCATTTT.

In DNA, the CDR3 is TGTGCCAGCAGCGGGACAGGGATAAGCTACGAGCAGTACTTC. Its translation is CASSGTGISYEQYF. The V call is TRBV7-9, the J call TRBJ2-7; 9 bases match TRBD1. V shed 5 bases and J 3 bases; nucleotides not matched to a gene: 5. Germline values: CDR1 SEHNR, CDR2 FQNEAQ (reference sequence). CDR3 length: 14 amino acids.

V gene TRBV11-2 combines with J gene TRBJ1-5; D gene unclear. The V and J ends lost 3 bases and 0 bases respectively, with 3 bases between them. CDR1 and CDR2 (germline): SGHAT, FQNNGV. This CDR3 contains 13 residues. The CDR3 here is CASSLSSNQPQHF. CDR3 DNA: TGTGCCAGCAGCTTGTCTAGCAATCAGCCCCAGCATTTT.

This clone was detected only once. V and J are TRBV7-2 and TRBJ1-2; maybe TRBD1 (5 bases). This CDR3 region has 16 residues. With 5 bases removed from V and 1 base from J, the gap between germline ends came to 17 bases. CDR1 and CDR2 from the germline V gene are SGHTA and FQGNSA. In DNA, the CDR3 is TGTGCCAGCAGCGATCGCCTGGGGGTGGGTAACTATGGCTACACCTTC. This gives the protein CASSDRLGVGNYGYTF. The variable domain in full, completed from reference TRBV7-2 and TRBJ1-2, reads GAGVSQSPSNKVTEKGKDVELRCDPISGHTALYWYRQSLGQGLEFLIYFQGNSAPDKSGLPSDRFSAERTGGSVSTLTIQRTQQEDSAVYLCASSDRLGVGNYGYTFGSGTRLTVV.

This chain uses TRBV6-1 with TRBJ1-1; unclear D gene. This CDR3 has 13 amino acids. Trimming removed 2 bases at V and 1 base at J, with 5 bases between. CDR1 and CDR2 from the germline V gene are MNHNS and SASEGT. CDR3 coding DNA: TGTGCCAGCAGTGAACGGGGGAACACTGAAGCTTTCTTT. This sequence encodes CASSERGNTEAFF.

This clone has a single count. V and J are TRBV30 and TRBJ1-5; TRBD1 is a possible D gene (5 bases). With 2 bases removed from V and 2 bases from J, the gap between germline ends came to 10 bases. The CDR3 totals 14 residues. The germline gives CDR1 GTSNPN, CDR2 SVGIG (reference sequence). CDR3 protein: CAWSIGTGNQPQHF. In nucleotides, the CDR3 is TGTGCCTGGAGTATCGGGACGGGCAATCAGCCCCAGCATTTT.